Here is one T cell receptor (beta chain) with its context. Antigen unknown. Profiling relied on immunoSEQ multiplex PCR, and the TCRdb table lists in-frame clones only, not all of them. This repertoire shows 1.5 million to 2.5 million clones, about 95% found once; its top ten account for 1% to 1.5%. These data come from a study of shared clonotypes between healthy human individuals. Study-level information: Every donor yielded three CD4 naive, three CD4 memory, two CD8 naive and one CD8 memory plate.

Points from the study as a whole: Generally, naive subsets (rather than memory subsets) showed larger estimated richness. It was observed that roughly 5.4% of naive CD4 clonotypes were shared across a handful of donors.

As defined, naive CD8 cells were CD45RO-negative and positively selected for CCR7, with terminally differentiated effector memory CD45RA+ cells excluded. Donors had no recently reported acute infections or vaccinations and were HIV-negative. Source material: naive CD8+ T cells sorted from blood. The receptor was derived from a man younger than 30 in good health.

The CDR3 sequence is CASSSGSVYLEAFF. DNA of the CDR3: TGTGCCAGCAGTTCGGGCAGCGTATACTTAGAAGCTTTCTTT. The gene calls are TRBV19 and TRBJ1-1; D gene unclear. The CDR3 contains 14 residues. The V and J ends lost 9 bases and 8 bases respectively, with 22 bases between them. Germline CDR1 is LNHDA and CDR2 is SQIVND (reference sequence).